A single sample gave rise to the 16 T cell receptor beta chains below, sequenced in a study of blood T cell repertoires in COVID-19. Data came from immunoSEQ multiplex PCR; TCRdb stores just in-frame clones and leaves some out. The table has just over 250,000 clones, about 80% seen once. Sequencing input: PBMCs or T cells enriched from blood (not recorded which). Receptors were obtained from a man aged 30 to 39 with acute COVID-19.

The chain employs TRBV2 and TRBJ2-3, with 7 bases lining up with TRBD2. The V and J ends lost 5 bases and 6 bases, in that order; junction bases with no gene match: 11. The CDR3 runs to 15 residues. Germline V lookup: CDR1 SNHLY, CDR2 FYNNEI. CDR3: CASSTLGGSRDTQYF. As DNA, the CDR3 is TGTGCCAGCAGTACCCTCGGGGGGTCCAGGGATACGCAGTATTTT.

As DNA, the CDR3 is TGTGCCAGCAGCGTAGGCCCTCGACTAGCGGGAGAGCGAGATTCCGGGGAGCTGTTTTTT. Amino acids: CASSVGPRLAGERDSGELFF. This chain joins TRBV9 and TRBJ2-2; 12 bases fit TRBD2. Germline V gives CDR1 SGDLS, CDR2 YYNGEE. With V trimmed by 0 bases and J by 6 bases, 15 bases remained unmatched. The CDR3 consists of 20 residues.

V gene TRBV27 combines with J gene TRBJ2-5; the D gene is possibly TRBD1 (5 bases). This CDR3 comprises 16 residues. The V and J ends lost 4 bases and 2 bases respectively, with 17 bases between them. In germline, CDR1 is MNHEY, CDR2 SMNVEV (reference sequence). CDR3 loop: CASSSTWTRLQETQYF. DNA of the CDR3: TGTGCCAGCAGTTCGACCTGGACACGATTACAAGAGACCCAGTACTTC.

J is TRBJ1-1 and V is TRBV28; TRBD1 might be the D (5 bases). V was trimmed by 8 bases and J by 0 bases, leaving 13 bases between them. The CDR3 loop spans 14 amino acids. CDR1 and CDR2 (germline): MDHEN, SYDVKM. The CDR3 region has the DNA TGTGCCAGCGAGAGAGCAGGGATGAACACTGAAGCTTTCTTT. Amino acids: CASERAGMNTEAFF.

The CDR3, as DNA: TGTGCCAGCAGCCCACCCGGGGACTTCCTACCAGAGACCCAGTACTTC. This codes for CASSPPGDFLPETQYF. This chain links TRBV7-8 with TRBJ2-5, with D maybe TRBD2 (6 bases). V was pared by 5 bases and J by 4 bases, with 20 bases between. There are 16 residues in the CDR3. Germline V gene sequence: CDR1 SGHVS, CDR2 FQNEAQ.

The chain carries TRBV19 and TRBJ1-5; D call uncertain. The germline V gene encodes CDR1 LNHDA and CDR2 SQIVND (reference sequence). The CDR3 sequence is 12 residues long. Trimming removed 7 bases from V and 5 bases from J, with 9 bases in between. CDR3 coding DNA: TGTGCCAGTACTCAGAGGGATCAGCCCCAGCATTTT. Translated: CASTQRDQPQHF.

The rearrangement uses TRBV19 and TRBJ1-1, with D possibly matching TRBD1 (5 bases). The CDR3 has 14 residues. The ends were cut back, 6 bases at V and 3 bases at J, with 14 bases in the middle. Per the germline V gene, CDR1 is LNHDA and CDR2 is SQIVND (reference sequence). CDR3 protein: CASSNGGIHTEAFF. Written as DNA, the CDR3 is TGTGCCAGTAGCAACGGGGGGATACACACTGAAGCTTTCTTT.

The CDR3 region has the DNA TGTGCCAGCAGTTTACCGGGACTAGGGGTGGTGGCCACTGAAGCTTTCTTT. This sequence encodes CASSLPGLGVVATEAFF. V gene TRBV28 combines with J gene TRBJ1-1, with TRBD1 as a possible D gene (5 bases). CDR1 MDHEN and CDR2 SYDVKM come from the germline V gene. V was trimmed by 2 bases and J by 4 bases, leaving 20 bases between them. This CDR3 is 17 amino acids long.

V and J are TRBV19 and TRBJ1-1; D possibly corresponds to TRBD1 (5 bases). Germline lookup yields CDR1 LNHDA and CDR2 SQIVND (reference sequence). Trimming shortened V by 2 bases and J by 4 bases, and 11 bases separated the two germline ends. There are 14 residues in the CDR3. The CDR3 bases are TGTGCCAGTAGTATAACGGGGAGGGGCACTGAAGCTTTCTTT. Residues: CASSITGRGTEAFF.

The CDR3 spells CASSPSPSSYNEQFF. The CDR3 DNA is TGTGCCAGCAGCCCCAGTCCTAGCTCCTACAATGAGCAGTTCTTC. V and J are TRBV11-3 and TRBJ2-1, with D hard to call. This CDR3 comprises 15 residues. Germline values: CDR1 SGHNT, CDR2 YENEEA. Deletions cut 5 bases from V and 0 bases from J, with 11 bases between.

The genes are TRBV7-8 and TRBJ1-5; D may be TRBD1 (5 bases). V lost 2 bases and J 3 bases, leaving 29 bases between the germline ends. Germline CDR1 SGHVS, CDR2 FQNEAQ. The CDR3 runs to 21 residues. The CDR3 bases are TGTGCCAGCAGCTTAAGTCGTTTCGACAGTTCAGTAAGAAATCTCAATCAGCCCCAGCATTTT. Residues: CASSLSRFDSSVRNLNQPQHF.

The J gene is TRBJ2-2, the V gene TRBV10-3; a possible D gene is TRBD1 (5 bases). CDR3 size: 15 residues. CDR1 is ENHRY, CDR2 SYGVKD, per germline. V was pared by 3 bases and J by 3 bases, with 11 bases between. This chain's CDR3 is CAISDRGADTGELFF. Here the CDR3 DNA reads TGTGCCATCAGTGATCGTGGGGCAGACACCGGGGAGCTGTTTTTT.

This clone was detected only a few times. The chain joins TRBV2 to TRBJ1-5; TRBD1 aligns across 8 bases. V lost 7 bases, J lost 9 bases, and 11 bases stayed unmatched. This CDR3 comprises 14 residues. Germline CDR1 reads SNHLY; CDR2 reads FYNNEI. CDR3 loop: CASTSRGLGGPQHF. The CDR3 region has the DNA TGTGCCAGCACCTCCAGGGGGCTAGGGGGGCCCCAGCATTTT.

This clone came up once. The rearrangement uses TRBV19 and TRBJ2-1; TRBD2 agrees at 9 bases. The CDR3 is 15 amino acids. Trimming took 6 bases from V and 2 from J; bases not matched to a gene: 5. Germline CDR1 LNHDA, CDR2 SQIVND (reference sequence). The CDR3 bases are TGTGCCAGTAGAGTCTCTAGCGGGGCCTACAATGAGCAGTTCTTC. It encodes CASRVSSGAYNEQFF. Full variable domain (rest looked up from reference TRBV19 and TRBJ2-1): DGGITQSPKYLFRKEGQNVTLSCEQNLNHDAMYWYRQDPGQGLRLIYYSQIVNDFQKGDIAEGYSVSREKKESFPLTVTSAQKNPTAFYLCASRVSSGAYNEQFFGPGTRLTVL.

The table lists this clone with a few counts. The V call is TRBV12-3 or TRBV12-4, the J call TRBJ1-6, with a weak D call TRBD1 (6 bases). This CDR3 region has 12 residues. Trimming removed 6 bases at V and 14 bases at J, with 14 bases between. This CDR3 is CASSLTGSSLHF. The CDR3 DNA follows: TGTGCCAGCAGCCTGACAGGATCTTCCCTCCACTTT.

A word on this clone: Germline is not matched at one junction end, which may reflect a read error. This chain uses TRBV5-1 with TRBJ2-3; 8 bases line up with TRBD2. The CDR3 contains 20 residues. Germline V gives CDR1 SGHRS, CDR2 YFSETQ. CDR3: CASSPEGGLARVTSTDTQYF. For the CDR3, the DNA is TGTGCCAGCAGCCCCGAGGGAGGACTAGCCAGAGTAACGAGCACAGATACGCAGTATTTT.